The rows below give T cell receptor beta chains drawn from one sample of a study of blood T cell repertoires in COVID-19. The method was immunoSEQ multiplex PCR; TCRdb's version includes in-frame clones alone and lacks a portion of them. The table shows 230,000 or so clones, with 88% occurring only once. The sample consisted of PBMCs or T cells enriched from blood (not recorded which). These receptors came from a woman under 40 who had recovered from COVID-19. CDR3s include the opening cysteine and the closing phenylalanine or tryptophan. Fields, in order: V gene, D gene, J gene, clone size, CDR3 protein, CDR3 DNA. The D gene is left open where the match is weak. The size field is filled for only some rows; it gives once, few, many or a size class.

TRBV7-6	.	TRBJ1-2	.	CASSPSGARSSYTF	TGTGCCAGCAGCCCGAGCGGTGCAAGATCGAGCTACACCTTC
TRBV9	.	TRBJ1-1	.	CASSPRQYRNTEAFF	TGTGCCAGCAGCCCGCGACAGTACCGAAACACTGAAGCTTTCTTT
TRBV4-3	.	TRBJ1-5	.	CASSWAGRNQPQHF	TGCGCCAGCAGCTGGGCGGGGCGCAATCAGCCCCAGCATTTT
TRBV9	.	TRBJ2-5	.	CASSVGTEETQYF	TGTGCCAGCAGCGTAGGGACAGAAGAGACCCAGTACTTC
TRBV28	.	TRBJ1-2	.	CASSFSSYGYTF	TGTGCCAGCAGTTTTAGTAGCTATGGCTACACCTTC
TRBV19	.	TRBJ2-3	.	CASSPLSSTDTQYF	TGTGCCAGTAGCCCTCTGAGTAGCACAGATACGCAGTATTTT
TRBV12-5	.	TRBJ2-1	.	CASGLVWRGGYNEQFF	TGTGCTAGTGGTTTGGTCTGGAGGGGGGGATACAATGAGCAGTTCTTC
TRBV5-1	.	TRBJ2-3	once	CASRTEGGGTDTQYF	TGCGCCAGCAGAACGGAGGGAGGAGGCACAGATACGCAGTATTTT
TRBV7-2	TRBD1	TRBJ2-7	.	CASSRDRDLLEQYF	TGTGCCAGCAGCCGCGACAGGGACCTACTCGAGCAGTACTTC
TRBV11-2	.	TRBJ1-1	.	CASSSSTEAFF	TGTGCCAGCAGCTCGAGCACTGAAGCTTTCTTT
TRBV3-1/TRBV3-2	.	TRBJ2-7	.	CASSSGLILSSYEQYF	TGTGCCAGCAGCTCCGGACTAATCCTTAGCTCCTACGAGCAGTACTTC
TRBV18	TRBD1	TRBJ1-1	.	CASSPLDRGTEAFF	TGTGCCAGCTCGCCCTTGGACAGGGGGACTGAAGCTTTCTTT
TRBV4-1	.	TRBJ2-4	.	CASSQGRSPQGIQYF	TGCGCCAGCAGCCAAGGCAGGAGCCCTCAGGGCATTCAGTACTTC
TRBV15	TRBD1	TRBJ1-6	.	CATSRRWDRNSPLHF	TGTGCCACCAGCAGACGTTGGGACAGAAATTCACCCCTCCACTTT
TRBV4-1	.	TRBJ1-5	once	CASSQDEGSNQPQHF	TGCGCCAGCAGCCAAGATGAGGGTAGCAATCAGCCCCAGCATTTT
TRBV7-6	TRBD1	TRBJ1-4	.	CASSLAYRGGEKLFF	TGTGCCAGCAGCTTAGCGTACAGGGGAGGCGAAAAACTGTTTTTT
TRBV7-6	.	TRBJ1-2	.	CASSLVEGEGYTF	TGTGCCAGCAGCTTAGTGGAGGGTGAAGGCTACACCTTC
TRBV9	.	TRBJ2-1	.	CASSVPLLAGYNEQFF	TGTGCCAGCAGCGTACCCCTATTAGCCGGGTACAATGAGCAGTTCTTC
TRBV5-1	.	TRBJ2-7	.	CASSSYRDERQYF	TGCGCCAGCAGCTCATACAGGGACGAAAGGCAGTACTTC
TRBV30	TRBD1	TRBJ1-6	.	CAHGDEGTGNSPLHF	TGTGCTCATGGAGACGAGGGGACAGGGAATTCACCCCTCCACTTT
TRBV5-6	TRBD1	TRBJ1-2	.	CASSPGQAGYGYTF	TGTGCCAGCAGCCCGGGACAGGCCGGCTATGGCTACACCTTC
TRBV11-2	TRBD1	TRBJ1-3	.	CASSWDRASGNTIYF	TGTGCCAGCAGCTGGGACAGGGCCTCTGGAAACACCATATATTTT
TRBV5-1	.	TRBJ2-3	.	CASHRQEGTDTQYF	TGCGCCAGCCATCGACAGGAAGGCACAGATACGCAGTATTTT
TRBV2	.	TRBJ1-2	.	CASSQDSYGYTF	TGTGCCAGCAGCCAGGACAGCTATGGCTACACCTTC
TRBV2	.	TRBJ1-1	.	CASSVATNTEAFF	TGTGCCAGCAGTGTTGCTACGAACACTGAAGCTTTCTTT
TRBV7-9	.	TRBJ1-3	few	CASSLQGPSGNTIYF	TGTGCCAGCAGTTTACAGGGTCCCTCTGGAAACACCATATATTTT
TRBV5-1	TRBD1	TRBJ2-2	.	CASSHRQGAGELFF	TGCGCCAGCAGCCACAGACAGGGGGCCGGGGAGCTGTTTTTT
TRBV7-2	.	TRBJ1-5	.	CASSLGLGRNQPQHF	TGTGCCAGCAGCTTAGGATTGGGGAGGAATCAGCCCCAGCATTTT
TRBV12-5	.	TRBJ2-7	once	CASGLVLGQGLPYEQYF	TGTGCTAGTGGTTTGGTATTAGGCCAGGGCCTACCCTACGAGCAGTACTTC
TRBV4-3	TRBD2	TRBJ2-7	.	CASSQESAGGVYEQYF	TGCGCCAGCAGCCAAGAGTCGGCTGGGGGGGTCTACGAGCAGTACTTC
TRBV4-1	.	TRBJ2-5	.	CASSQDISFSQETQYF	TGCGCCAGCAGCCAAGATATTAGTTTCTCCCAAGAGACCCAGTACTTC
TRBV5-1	.	TRBJ2-1	.	CASTPVGVSYNEQFF	TGCGCCAGCACCCCGGTCGGGGTCTCCTACAATGAGCAGTTCTTC
TRBV19	.	TRBJ1-2	.	CASSSERQVLNYGYTF	TGTGCCAGTAGTTCGGAGAGACAGGTCCTTAACTATGGCTACACCTTC
TRBV7-8	TRBD2	TRBJ2-2	.	CASSIRGGRYTGELFF	TGTGCCAGCAGCATTCGCGGGGGGAGGTACACCGGGGAGCTGTTTTTT
TRBV7-2	.	TRBJ1-1	.	CASSRDLGQSNTEAFF	TGTGCCAGCAGTCGCGACCTTGGACAGTCGAACACTGAAGCTTTCTTT
TRBV14	.	TRBJ2-2	once	CASSRGGRFTGELFF	TGTGCCAGCAGCCGGGGGGGCCGGTTCACCGGGGAGCTGTTTTTT
TRBV6-2/TRBV6-3	TRBD1	TRBJ1-4	few	CASSRQGLYEAEKLFF	TGTGCCAGCAGCAGACAGGGCCTCTACGAGGCTGAAAAACTGTTTTTT
TRBV9	.	TRBJ1-1	.	CASSYLGDTEAFF	TGTGCCAGCAGCTACCTAGGGGACACTGAAGCTTTCTTT
TRBV4-1	.	TRBJ1-3	.	CASSQGRGGNTIYF	TGCGCCAGCAGCCAGGGGAGAGGAGGAAACACCATATATTTT
TRBV7-2	TRBD1	TRBJ1-2	few	CASSLKDRGGDGYTF	TGTGCCAGCAGCTTAAAGGACAGGGGAGGTGATGGCTACACCTTC
TRBV11-1	.	TRBJ2-7	.	CASSSDRRIYEQYF	TGTGCCAGCAGCTCCGACAGGAGGATCTACGAGCAGTACTTC
TRBV2	TRBD2	TRBJ2-7	once	CASSEGAGAQYEQYF	TGTGCCAGCAGTGAGGGAGCGGGGGCCCAGTACGAGCAGTACTTC
TRBV7-3	TRBD2	TRBJ2-2	.	CASSFGPGRAGELFF	TGTGCCAGCAGCTTTGGTCCAGGGAGGGCCGGGGAGCTGTTTTTT